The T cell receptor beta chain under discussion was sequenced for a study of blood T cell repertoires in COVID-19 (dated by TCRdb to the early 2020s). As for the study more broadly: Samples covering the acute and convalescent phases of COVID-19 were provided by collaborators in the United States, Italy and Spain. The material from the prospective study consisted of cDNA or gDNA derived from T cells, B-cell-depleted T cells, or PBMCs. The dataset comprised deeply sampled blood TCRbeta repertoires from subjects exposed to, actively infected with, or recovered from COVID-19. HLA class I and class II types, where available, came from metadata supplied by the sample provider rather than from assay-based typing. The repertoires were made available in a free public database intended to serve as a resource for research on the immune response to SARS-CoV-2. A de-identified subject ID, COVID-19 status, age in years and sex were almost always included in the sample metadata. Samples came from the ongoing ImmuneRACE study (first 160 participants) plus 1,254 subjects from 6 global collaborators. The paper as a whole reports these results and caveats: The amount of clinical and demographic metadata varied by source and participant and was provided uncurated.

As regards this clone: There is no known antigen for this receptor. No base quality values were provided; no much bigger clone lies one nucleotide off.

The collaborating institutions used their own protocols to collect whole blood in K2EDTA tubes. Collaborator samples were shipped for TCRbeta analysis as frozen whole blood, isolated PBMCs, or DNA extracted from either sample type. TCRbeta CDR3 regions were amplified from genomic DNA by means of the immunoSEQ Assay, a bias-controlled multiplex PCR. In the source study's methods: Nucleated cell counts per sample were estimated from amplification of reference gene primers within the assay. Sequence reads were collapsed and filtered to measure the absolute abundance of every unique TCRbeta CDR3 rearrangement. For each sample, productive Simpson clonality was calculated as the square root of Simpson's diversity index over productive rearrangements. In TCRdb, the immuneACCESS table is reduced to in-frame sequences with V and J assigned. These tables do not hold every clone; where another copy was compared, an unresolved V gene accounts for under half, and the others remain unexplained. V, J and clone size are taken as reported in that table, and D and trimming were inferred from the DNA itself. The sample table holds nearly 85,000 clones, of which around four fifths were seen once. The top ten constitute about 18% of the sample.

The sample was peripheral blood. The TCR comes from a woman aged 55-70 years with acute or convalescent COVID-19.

The nucleotides read TGTGCCAGCAGCCAGGGACAATATGGCTACACCTTC. It translates as CASSQGQYGYTF. This chain joins TRBV6-2 or TRBV6-3 to TRBJ1-2; TRBD1 is a weak D gene call, 6 bases matching. The CDR3 spans 12 residues, from the cysteine through the phenylalanine. This entry keeps only the CDR3 DNA: 36 bases, framed from base 1. Trimming costs V 6 bases and J 5 bases, and their ends lie 10 bases apart. From the germline V gene, CDR1 is MNHEY and CDR2 is SVGEGT.